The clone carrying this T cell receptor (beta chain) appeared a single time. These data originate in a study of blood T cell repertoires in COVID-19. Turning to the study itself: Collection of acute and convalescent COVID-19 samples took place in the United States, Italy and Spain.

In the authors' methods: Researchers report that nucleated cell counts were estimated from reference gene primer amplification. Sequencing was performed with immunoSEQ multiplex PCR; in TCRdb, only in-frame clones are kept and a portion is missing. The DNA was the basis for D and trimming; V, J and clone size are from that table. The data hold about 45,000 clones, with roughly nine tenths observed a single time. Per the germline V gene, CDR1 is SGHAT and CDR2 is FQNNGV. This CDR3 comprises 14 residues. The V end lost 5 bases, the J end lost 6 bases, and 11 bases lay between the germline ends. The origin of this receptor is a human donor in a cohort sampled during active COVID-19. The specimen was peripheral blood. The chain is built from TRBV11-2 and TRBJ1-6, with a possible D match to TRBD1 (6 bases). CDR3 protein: CASSPGQSNSPLHF. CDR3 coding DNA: TGTGCCAGCAGCCCGGGACAATCTAATTCACCCCTCCACTTT.